Presented here are 32 T cell receptor beta chains from one specimen sequenced in a study of OX40 agonist ivuxolimab in advanced cancers. Sequenced by immunoSEQ multiplex PCR; TCRdb stores in-frame clones only, minus some. The sample contains fewer than 20,000 clones, about 74% of which appear only once. The sample consisted of CD4+ or CD8+ T cells sorted from blood, taken in a trial of the OX40 agonist ivuxolimab. The receptors derive from an adult with an advanced solid tumor such as melanoma, head and neck, liver or kidney cancer.

This clone was seen once. The chain joins TRBV7-8 to TRBJ2-5; D may correspond to TRBD1 or TRBD2 (5 bases each). Trimming left V 5 bases short and J 2 bases short, with 12 bases between. CDR3 size: 14 residues. Germline V gives CDR1 SGHVS, CDR2 FQNEAQ. The CDR3 here is CASSPWDGQETQYF. Here the CDR3 DNA reads TGTGCCAGCAGCCCCTGGGACGGTCAAGAGACCCAGTACTTC.

This clone has a handful of counts. The chain links TRBV28 to TRBJ2-2; D not resolved. The CDR3 is 17 amino acids. V was clipped by 5 bases and J by 4 bases, with 20 bases between them. Germline V lookup: CDR1 MDHEN, CDR2 SYDVKM. The CDR3 nucleotides read TGTGCCAGCAGTCCCCGACACTTGAACTGGGTCACCGGGGAGCTGTTTTTT. It translates to CASSPRHLNWVTGELFF. The full variable domain, in which reference TRBV28 and TRBJ2-2 provide the parts outside the CDR3, is DVKVTQSSRYLVKRTGEKVFLECVQDMDHENMFWYRQDPGLGLRLIYFSYDVKMKEKGDIPEGYSVSREKKERFSLILESASTNQTSMYLCASSPRHLNWVTGELFFGEGSRLTVL.

The rearrangement links TRBV7-9 to TRBJ1-3; tentatively, D is TRBD1 (5 bases). The germline gives CDR1 SEHNR, CDR2 FQNEAQ (reference sequence). This CDR3 is built from 16 residues. Trimming shortened V by 0 bases and J by 2 bases, and 11 bases separated the two germline ends. The CDR3 DNA reads as TGTGCCAGCAGCTTAGCGACAGCTACCCCTGGAAACACCATATATTTT. Translation: CASSLATATPGNTIYF.

The genes are TRBV28 and TRBJ1-2; 8 bases map to TRBD1. Per germline, CDR1 MDHEN and CDR2 SYDVKM. The CDR3 has 15 residues. V lost 6 bases to trimming and J lost 3 bases; unmatched junction nucleotides: 9. The CDR3 reads CASRPQGARDYGYTF. CDR3 nucleotides: TGTGCCAGCAGGCCTCAGGGGGCGAGGGACTATGGCTACACCTTC.

The chain uses TRBV4-1 and TRBJ2-3; TRBD1 is a possible D gene (6 bases). The CDR3 totals 18 residues. Germline CDR1 and CDR2: MGHRA and YSYEKL. V lost 2 bases and J lost 0, with 18 bases in between. CDR3 bases: TGCGCCAGCAGCCAAACCCCCTTCGCCAGGGGTAGCACAGATACGCAGTATTTT. Amino acids: CASSQTPFARGSTDTQYF.

This chain connects TRBV27 to TRBJ2-7; 10 bases are shared with TRBD1. Germline CDR1 reads MNHEY; CDR2 reads SMNVEV (reference sequence). CDR3 length: 16 residues. V was pared by 6 bases and J by 4 bases, with 12 bases of the junction left unmatched. CDR3 coding DNA: TGTGCCAGCAGCCACTCCCGGGGACAGGGGTCTTACGAGCAGTACTTC. The encoded protein is CASSHSRGQGSYEQYF.

The V and J genes are TRBV9 and TRBJ1-2; no firm D call. The germline V and J ends were trimmed by 3 bases and 4 bases, with 19 bases remaining between them. The CDR3 has 16 amino acids. The germline V gene has CDR1 SGDLS and CDR2 YYNGEE. The CDR3 nucleotides read TGTGCCAGCAGCGAGGGAGAGACTATGGTTTTCTATGGCTACACCTTC. It specifies CASSEGETMVFYGYTF.

The rearrangement uses TRBV15 and TRBJ2-2; TRBD2 might be the D (5 bases). From germline, CDR1 is LNHNV and CDR2 YYDKDF (reference sequence). The CDR3 extends over 14 amino acids. Between the trimmed V and J ends, which lost 0 bases and 5 bases, there was a span of 7 bases. CDR3 in DNA: TGTGCCACCAGCAGAGATCGAGGGACCGGGGAGCTGTTTTTT. Its protein is CATSRDRGTGELFF. The whole variable domain, remainder taken from reference TRBV15 and TRBJ2-2, is DAMVIQNPRYQVTQFGKPVTLSCSQTLNHNVMYWYQQKSSQAPKLLFHYYDKDFNNEADTPDNFQSRRPNTSFCFLDIRSPGLGDTAMYLCATSRDRGTGELFFGEGSRLTVL.

The rearrangement links TRBV6-1 to TRBJ2-1; 8 positions agree with TRBD2. CDR3 length equals 16 residues. Germline CDR1 is MNHNS and CDR2 is SASEGT. Unmatched junction bases numbered 8, after V lost 2 bases and J lost 5 bases. The CDR3 coding sequence is TGTGCCAGCAGTGAATGGATTACGGGAGGGGACAATGAGCAGTTCTTC. Translated: CASSEWITGGDNEQFF.

The V gene is TRBV28, the J gene TRBJ1-2, with D possibly being TRBD1 (6 bases). The CDR3 extends over 14 amino acids. The germline V and J ends were trimmed by 2 bases and 3 bases, with 10 bases remaining between them. Germline V lookup: CDR1 MDHEN, CDR2 SYDVKM. CDR3 nucleotides: TGTGCCAGCAGTTTACCGGACAGCTACTATGGCTACACCTTC. It is translated as CASSLPDSYYGYTF.

This chain joins TRBV29-1 and TRBJ1-1, with 7 bases identical to TRBD1. Unmatched junction bases numbered 4, after V lost 7 bases and J lost 5 bases. The CDR3 loop spans 11 amino acids. Germline CDR1 and CDR2: SQVTM and ANQGSEA. The CDR3 coding sequence is TGCAGCGCCGAGGACAGGACTGAAGCTTTCTTT. Amino acids: CSAEDRTEAFF. The complete variable domain, with remaining parts taken from reference TRBV29-1 and TRBJ1-1, reads SAVISQKPSRDICQRGTSLTIQCQVDSQVTMMFWYRQQPGQSLTLIATANQGSEATYESGFVIDKFPISRPNLTFSTLTVSNMSPEDSSIYLCSAEDRTEAFFGQGTRLTVV.

This chain joins TRBV4-1 and TRBJ1-4, with 8 bases that match TRBD1. This CDR3 contains 14 residues. The V and J ends lost 1 base and 8 bases, in that order; junction bases with no gene match: 3. Per the germline V gene, CDR1 is MGHRA and CDR2 is YSYEKL. The CDR3, as DNA: TGCGCCAGCAGCCAAGCCCGGGACAGGGAAAAACTGTTTTTT. Protein product: CASSQARDREKLFF.

This clone has just a few counts. The V gene is TRBV7-9, the J gene TRBJ2-7; D not resolved. V was clipped by 1 base and J by 5 bases, with 6 bases between them. CDR1 is SEHNR, CDR2 FQNEAQ, per germline (reference sequence). This CDR3 has 12 amino acids. CDR3 loop: CASSLGTNEQYF. Written as DNA, the CDR3 is TGTGCCAGCAGCTTAGGGACCAACGAGCAGTACTTC. Full variable domain (missing parts from reference TRBV7-9 and TRBJ2-7): DTGVSQNPRHKITKRGQNVTFRCDPISEHNRLYWYRQTLGQGPEFLTYFQNEAQLEKSRLLSDRFSAERPKGSFSTLEIQRTEQGDSAMYLCASSLGTNEQYFGPGTRLTVT.

This chain joins TRBV23-1 and TRBJ2-3, with TRBD2 identical over 8 bases. Being an ORF, TRBV23-1 has a function that is uncertain. With 0 bases clipped from V and 2 bases from J, the junction kept 19 bases outside the gene matches. CDR3 size: 21 residues. The CDR3 bases are TGCGCCAGCAGTCAATCCCCCGTATGGGCCCCTACGGGAGGGTTCACAGATACGCAGTATTTT. Translating it yields CASSQSPVWAPTGGFTDTQYF.

The chain recombines TRBV27 with TRBJ1-2; tentatively, D is TRBD1 (6 bases). The CDR3 spans 16 residues. Per germline, CDR1 MNHEY and CDR2 SMNVEV (reference sequence). Trimming pared 6 bases from V and 1 base from J, leaving 18 bases between. DNA for the CDR3: TGTGCCAGCAGACGTGGGGGGGCCGGGGTTAACTATGGCTACACCTTC. As protein: CASRRGGAGVNYGYTF.

The chain employs TRBV7-9 and TRBJ2-7; D ambiguous. The length of the CDR3 is 12 residues. V was clipped by 1 base and J by 5 bases, with 6 bases between them. The germline V gene encodes CDR1 SEHNR and CDR2 FQNEAQ (reference sequence). CDR3 region: CASSLVLHEQYF. The CDR3 DNA sequence: TGTGCCAGCAGCTTAGTTCTCCACGAGCAGTACTTC.

This sequence joins TRBV7-9 and TRBJ1-1; a weak D match, TRBD1 (6 bases). The CDR3 spans 16 residues. Per germline, CDR1 SEHNR and CDR2 FQNEAQ (reference sequence). V lost 5 bases and J lost 0, with 16 bases in between. CDR3 DNA sequence: TGTGCCAGCAGCCCAGTATATTCAGGGGTGAACACTGAAGCTTTCTTT. The encoded protein is CASSPVYSGVNTEAFF.

This chain uses TRBV13 with TRBJ2-7; tentatively, D is TRBD1 or TRBD2 (6 bases each). Germline loops: CDR1 PRHDT, CDR2 FYEKMQ (reference sequence). Trimming removed 5 bases at V and 2 bases at J, with 13 bases between. The CDR3 totals 14 residues. In nucleotides, the CDR3 is TGTGCCAGCAGCCAAGAGGGGGGAACCTACGAGCAGTACTTC. Encoded protein: CASSQEGGTYEQYF.

This rearrangement joins TRBV6-5 to TRBJ2-7, with 8 bases aligning to TRBD1. Germline V gene data show CDR1 as MNHEY and CDR2 as SVGAGI. The V segment lost 6 bases and the J segment 4 bases; nucleotides outside the gene matches: 5. The CDR3 is made up of 13 amino acids. DNA of the CDR3: TGTGCCAGCAGGGACAGGGTCGGATACGAGCAGTACTTC. Translated, it gives CASRDRVGYEQYF.

The chain couples TRBV2 to TRBJ1-1; perhaps TRBD1 as D (5 bases). Trimming pared 7 bases from V and 6 bases from J, leaving 9 bases between. The germline V gene encodes CDR1 SNHLY and CDR2 FYNNEI. This CDR3 has 11 residues. CDR3 in amino acids: CASIGGPEAFF. DNA of the CDR3: TGTGCCAGCATCGGGGGACCTGAAGCTTTCTTT.

The chain joins TRBV29-1 to TRBJ1-2; possible D gene TRBD1, 5 bases. Germline V gene lookup returns CDR1 SQVTM and CDR2 ANQGSEA. This CDR3 region has 13 residues. The V end lost 6 bases, the J end lost 1 base, and 12 bases lay between the germline ends. Here the CDR3 DNA reads TGCAGCGTGGACCCGGGGGGTAACTATGGCTACACCTTC. Translated, it gives CSVDPGGNYGYTF.

The chain links TRBV5-6 to TRBJ2-3, with 9 nucleotides matching TRBD1. Trimming cost V 4 bases and J 5 bases; bases outside gene matches: 11. Germline V gives CDR1 SGHDT, CDR2 YYEEEE. This CDR3 is built from 16 residues. In nucleotides, the CDR3 is TGTGCCAGCAGCGTCCGGACAGGGGAGGACAGAGATACGCAGTATTTT. This sequence encodes CASSVRTGEDRDTQYF.

This clone occurred a few times. The CDR3, as DNA: TGCGCCAGCAGCCTAGGGGGGGAAAATGAAAAACTGTTTTTT. Its translation is CASSLGGENEKLFF. This rearrangement joins TRBV4-1 to TRBJ1-4; possibly TRBD1 for D (6 bases). CDR1 is MGHRA and CDR2 is YSYEKL in the germline V gene. V lost 4 bases and J 5 bases, leaving 11 bases between the germline ends. The CDR3 consists of 14 residues.

The chain has TRBV4-1 and TRBJ2-2, with a weak D call TRBD1 (6 bases). The V and J ends lost 3 bases and 8 bases respectively, with 13 bases between them. The V gene's germline CDR1 is MGHRA and CDR2 YSYEKL. The CDR3 covers 14 residues. The CDR3 bases are TGCGCCAGCAGCCATACAAGGGGGATGGGGGAGCTGTTTTTT. Encoded protein: CASSHTRGMGELFF.

This chain links TRBV5-6 with TRBJ2-1; D unresolved. This CDR3 is built from 15 residues. Germline V gene data show CDR1 as SGHDT and CDR2 as YYEEEE. The V gene lost 4 bases and the J gene lost 0 bases, with 11 bases spanning the gap. The CDR3 sequence: CASSPPVPSYNEQFF. The CDR3 DNA sequence: TGTGCCAGCAGCCCCCCGGTTCCCTCCTACAATGAGCAGTTCTTC.

The rearrangement joins TRBV27 to TRBJ2-2; tentatively, D is TRBD1 (5 bases). Germline assignment: CDR1 MNHEY and CDR2 SMNVEV (reference sequence). Between the trimmed V and J ends, which lost 6 bases and 5 bases, there was a span of 10 bases. The CDR3 consists of 13 residues. The CDR3 bases are TGTGCCAGCAGACAGGTGACGACCGGGGAGCTGTTTTTT. Translation gives CASRQVTTGELFF.

The chain joins TRBV27 to TRBJ2-7; D is unclear. Germline V gene lookup returns CDR1 MNHEY and CDR2 SMNVEV (reference sequence). This CDR3 comprises 13 residues. Trimming shortened V by 5 bases and J by 3 bases, and 11 bases separated the two germline ends. The CDR3 sequence is CASSLRAFYEQYF. CDR3 nucleotide sequence: TGTGCCAGCAGTCTAAGGGCCTTCTACGAGCAGTACTTC.

The chain uses TRBV9 and TRBJ2-5; D may match TRBD1 or TRBD2 (5 bases each). With 0 bases removed from V and 5 bases from J, the gap between germline ends came to 11 bases. The germline gives CDR1 SGDLS, CDR2 YYNGEE. This CDR3 spans 14 amino acids. The CDR3 spells CASSVGGAAETQYF. DNA for the CDR3: TGTGCCAGCAGCGTAGGAGGGGCGGCTGAGACCCAGTACTTC.

The J gene is TRBJ2-1, the V gene TRBV18; TRBD1 matches 7 bases. Germline V gene lookup returns CDR1 KGHSH and CDR2 LQKENI. This CDR3 is 15 amino acids long. J gave up 4 bases and V 9 bases, and 12 bases lay outside the gene matches. The CDR3 is CASSPRDSVYNEQFF. In DNA, the CDR3 is TGTGCCAGTAGCCCCCGGGACAGCGTATACAATGAGCAGTTCTTC. Full variable domain (rest looked up from reference TRBV18 and TRBJ2-1): NAGVMQNPRHLVRRRGQEARLRCSPMKGHSHVYWYRQLPEEGLKFMVYLQKENIIDESGMPKERFSAEFPKEGPSILRIQQVVRGDSAAYFCASSPRDSVYNEQFFGPGTRLTVL.

This clone was counted once. The V and J genes are TRBV9 and TRBJ1-5, with D perhaps TRBD1 (5 bases). Germline V lookup: CDR1 SGDLS, CDR2 YYNGEE. V was cut by 3 bases and J by 0 bases, with 10 bases left in between. The CDR3 runs 15 residues. CDR3 in amino acids: CASSATGYSNQPQHF. The CDR3 DNA reads as TGTGCCAGCAGCGCAACAGGATATAGCAATCAGCCCCAGCATTTT.

This clone appeared a single time. The chain's CDR3 is CASSLEAVNTEAFF. The CDR3 bases are TGTGCCAGCAGCTTGGAGGCAGTGAACACTGAAGCTTTCTTT. The V call is TRBV5-4, the J call TRBJ1-1; D is undetermined. V was trimmed by 0 bases and J by 0 bases, leaving 6 bases between them. The CDR3 is 14 amino acids. Germline CDR1 is SGHNT and CDR2 is YYREEE (reference sequence).

The V and J genes are TRBV30 and TRBJ2-4, with 16 positions matching TRBD2. V dropped 3 bases and J dropped 7; count of bases not matched to a gene: 15. The V gene's germline CDR1 is GTSNPN and CDR2 SVGIG (reference sequence). This CDR3 is built from 19 residues. In DNA, the CDR3 is TGTGCCTGGAGCGATCCGGGACTAGCGGGAGGGCCTGGGGTGAACATTCAGTACTTC. Protein: CAWSDPGLAGGPGVNIQYF.